This T cell receptor (beta chain) was observed in a study of blood T cell repertoires in COVID-19. This clone appeared once. Trimming removed 3 bases from V and 10 bases from J, with 24 bases in between. This CDR3 comprises 16 residues. The germline gives CDR1 GTSNPN, CDR2 SVGIG (reference sequence). Profiled with immunoSEQ multiplex PCR; TCRdb holds only in-frame clones, not every one. The sample consists of about 300,000 clones, roughly 86% of them appearing once. Sequences were obtained from peripheral blood. V is TRBV30 and J is TRBJ1-4; D uncertain. The source of this sequence is a woman between 25 and 40 years old with COVID-19, enrolled during active disease. In DNA form, the CDR3 reads TGTGCCTGGAGCTCGGCGGGAGGCTTCCGACCCGGAAAACTGTTTTTT. The encoded protein is CAWSSAGGFRPGKLFF.